This T cell receptor beta chain was identified in a study of blood T cell repertoires in COVID-19. Study background: The United States, Italy and Spain were the sources of the acute and convalescent COVID-19 samples. T cells, B-cell-depleted T cells, or PBMCs supplied cDNA or gDNA.

As processed by the authors: Amplification from reference gene primers served as the basis for estimated nucleated cell counts. Assay used: immunoSEQ multiplex PCR; TCRdb lists only in-frame clones, some missing. That table supplies the V and J calls and clone size; D and trimming were determined from the DNA. The top ten hold over 9.5% of the sample, which has fewer than 150,000 clones, approximately 80% seen once. Germline loops: CDR1 KGHSH, CDR2 LQKENI. The CDR3 has 13 amino acids. Trimming cost V 3 bases and J 6 bases, with 9 bases left between them. The sequence derives from a man aged 60-69 years who had recovered from COVID-19. Sequenced: peripheral blood. The V and J genes are TRBV18 and TRBJ1-5; no reliable D call. CDR3 coding DNA: TGTGCCAGCTCACCCTCGGAGGGTCAGCCCCAGCATTTT. Translating it yields CASSPSEGQPQHF.